The rows below give T cell receptor beta chains drawn from one sample of a study of beta chain features in type 1 diabetes. Sequenced by immunoSEQ multiplex PCR; TCRdb stores in-frame clones only, minus some. Among about 660,000 clones listed, roughly an eighth were seen once. Sequencing input: naive CD4+ T cells from blood. Receptors were obtained from a man aged 18 to 29 with type 1 diabetes. The CDR3 runs from the conserved cysteine through the conserved F or W. D genes are given only for firm matches. Clone size appears in some rows only: once, few, many, or a class for an expanded clone.

d_call: TRBD2
j_call: TRBJ2-1
clone_size: -
v_call: TRBV9
cdr3_nt: TGTGCCAGCAGCGTAACTAGCGGGAGGTGGGATGAGCAGTTCTTC
cdr3_aa: CASSVTSGRWDEQFF

d_call: TRBD2
j_call: TRBJ2-5
clone_size: few
v_call: TRBV10-3
cdr3_nt: TGTGCCATCAGTGAGTCTCCCGGGACTACCAAAGAGACCCAGTACTTC
cdr3_aa: CAISESPGTTKETQYF

d_call: TRBD1
j_call: TRBJ2-6
clone_size: -
v_call: TRBV27
cdr3_nt: TGTGCCAGCAGTCCGACCGGGACAGGGGTGGATGGGGCCAACGTCCTGACTTTC
cdr3_aa: CASSPTGTGVDGANVLTF

d_call: TRBD2
j_call: TRBJ2-1
clone_size: -
v_call: TRBV5-1
cdr3_nt: TGCGCCAGCAGCTCAGGACTAGCGGGAGTCAATGAGCAGTTCTTC
cdr3_aa: CASSSGLAGVNEQFF

d_call: -
j_call: TRBJ2-1
clone_size: few
v_call: TRBV5-6
cdr3_nt: TGTGCCAGCAGCGCACTCCCGATATCCTCCTACAATGAGCAGTTCTTC
cdr3_aa: CASSALPISSYNEQFF

d_call: TRBD1
j_call: TRBJ2-2
clone_size: -
v_call: TRBV30
cdr3_nt: TGTGCCTGGAGGGGACAGGGGAATTTGTGGGAGCTGTTTTTT
cdr3_aa: CAWRGQGNLWELFF

d_call: -
j_call: TRBJ2-7
clone_size: few
v_call: TRBV7-3
cdr3_nt: TGTGCCAGCAGCTTCAGGGGCGGCGAGCAGTACTTC
cdr3_aa: CASSFRGGEQYF

d_call: -
j_call: TRBJ1-1
clone_size: -
v_call: TRBV7-9
cdr3_nt: TGTGCCAGCAGCCCAAAGGTGGGGAACACTGAAGCTTTCTTT
cdr3_aa: CASSPKVGNTEAFF

d_call: -
j_call: TRBJ2-4
clone_size: few
v_call: TRBV2
cdr3_nt: TGTGCCAGCCAGGGGGGTCTAGCGAGAGACATTCAGTACTTC
cdr3_aa: CASQGGLARDIQYF

d_call: TRBD1
j_call: TRBJ1-2
clone_size: -
v_call: TRBV5-4
cdr3_nt: TGTGCCAGCAGCCCTGGGGACAGGGGCCGCTATGGCTACACCTTC
cdr3_aa: CASSPGDRGRYGYTF

d_call: -
j_call: TRBJ2-3
clone_size: -
v_call: TRBV7-2
cdr3_nt: TGTGCCAGCAGCGCCACTCGCACAGATACGCAGTATTTT
cdr3_aa: CASSATRTDTQYF

d_call: TRBD1
j_call: TRBJ2-7
clone_size: few
v_call: TRBV28
cdr3_nt: TGTGCCAGCAGTTTACGGCCCCCATTGACAGGGTCCTGGCAGTACTTC
cdr3_aa: CASSLRPPLTGSWQYF

d_call: TRBD1
j_call: TRBJ1-2
clone_size: -
v_call: TRBV19
cdr3_nt: TGTGCCAGTAGTCGGGACAGCGCTAACTATGGCTACACCTTC
cdr3_aa: CASSRDSANYGYTF

d_call: -
j_call: TRBJ2-4
clone_size: -
v_call: TRBV2
cdr3_nt: TGTGCCAGCAGTGAAGCGTTAAGATTAGCCAAAAACATTCAGTACTTC
cdr3_aa: CASSEALRLAKNIQYF

d_call: -
j_call: TRBJ2-6
clone_size: -
v_call: TRBV19
cdr3_nt: TGTGCCAGTAGTATCGGGCAGCGCTCTGGGGCCAACGTCCTGACTTTC
cdr3_aa: CASSIGQRSGANVLTF

d_call: -
j_call: TRBJ1-1
clone_size: -
v_call: TRBV2
cdr3_nt: TGTGCCAGCAGTGAAATAGGGGAGAACACTGAAGCTTTCTTT
cdr3_aa: CASSEIGENTEAFF